This T cell receptor (beta chain) emerged from a study of T cell responses to AZD1222 COVID-19 vaccine (dated by TCRdb to the early 2020s). Study-wide context: AZD1222 recipients given second doses at about 4 weeks or at about 12 weeks were pooled, since spike-specific TCR depth and breadth were not found to differ between the two schedules. TCR sequencing covered more than 230 trial participants: around 210 given two doses of AZD1222 and about 26 given two doses of MenACWY control vaccine. Trial participants were enrolled by age into subgroups of 18-55, 56-69 and 70-plus years, and roughly 150, 30 and 60 TCR-sequenced participants, respectively, were included in these subgroups.

What the authors observed across the whole study: Because no day 14 peak-response samples were available, the repertoires could be characterized only after the peak T cell response. Conclusions about previously exposed vaccinees were limited because only five to seven AZD1222 recipients were SARS-CoV-2 seropositive at baseline. After two AZD1222 doses, spike-specific TCR breadth and depth were significantly higher than at day 0 and than in MenACWY recipients. Vaccine-associated CD4 TCRs spanned the whole spike protein, with dominant responses in regions 160-218 and 743-854. Participants were mostly white British, with more females than males. The authors suggested clonal diversity may have been underestimated. Reportedly, almost half of the unique spike-specific TCRs recognized epitopes lying outside the regions that are mutated in the B.1.351 and B.1.1.7 variants. The 56-69-year group was small, and its depth increase did not reach significance, likely because of low power.

Only a few counts were recorded for this clone. Its antigen specificity is not known. No base qualities exist here, and no much larger clone lies one base off it. CDR1 is given as MNHEY and CDR2 as SVGEGT, both from the germline V gene. V is reduced by 2 bases and J by 4 bases, leaving a spacing of 8 bases between them. Counted from cysteine to phenylalanine, this CDR3 has 14 amino acids. Only the CDR3 region is kept as DNA, spanning 42 bases read in frame from base 1. The time point label, as the study defines it: baseline before first vaccination. Samples from vaccinated people were obtained from the UK trials COV001 and COV002, which included a single-blind randomized controlled phase 2/3 trial of AZD1222 (ChAdOx1 nCoV-19) in healthy adults. For TCRbeta chain sequencing, PBMC samples from trial participants were taken at day 0 and at day 28 after the second dose. The CDR3 regions of human TCRbeta chains were analyzed by immunosequencing. Concerning the study's data processing: TCRs in the repertoires were compared against a reference library of SARS-CoV-2-specific TCRs that had been generated with the MIRA antigen-specificity platform. Breadth was defined as the fraction of unique TCRs that were SARS-CoV-2-associated, and depth was defined as the fraction of total T cells that were SARS-CoV-2-associated. Using the MIRA data, each spike-specific TCR was assigned both to the spike region to which the TCR was reactive and to a CD4 or CD8 class. Log10-transformed breadth and depth values were compared by one-way ANOVA with Sidak's multiple comparisons tests. The clones in this table, taken by TCRdb from immuneACCESS, are in-frame only. Not every clone is retained; where verified, under half of the shortfall comes from an unresolved V gene, and the cause of the rest is unknown. V and J calls and clone size follow that table, whereas D and trimming were derived from the DNA. A total of roughly 44,000 clones appear in this sample, 75% to 85% of them only once. The top ten constitute 45% to 60% of the sample.

This receptor chain uses TRBV6-2 or TRBV6-3 and TRBJ2-2, with the D gene not confidently named. This TCR was sampled from an adult in good health. This specimen was peripheral blood, taken on day 0 of AZD1222 vaccination. The CDR3 reads as follows: CASSYNMATGELFF. The nucleotide sequence is given as TGTGCCAGCAGTTACAACATGGCCACCGGGGAGCTGTTTTTT.